This TCR beta chain was captured in a study of molecular identifiers for immune sequencing clone quantification. This clonotype was observed at least ten times. MiXCR, run by TCRdb on the PCR reads, gives a single entry per CDR3 protein. Of about 640,000 distinct CDR3 sequences in the sample, about 20% were seen once. Sequenced: naive CD8+ T cells from blood, with Jurkat cell RNA spiked in. Subset meaning: FACS-sorted CD8+CD4-CCR7+CD45RA+ naive T cells. This receptor was obtained from a human donor in good health. Some libraries in this study had Jurkat cell RNA spiked in.

The CDR3 nucleotides are TGTGCCAGCAGTTACCTCCCAGCAGGGGCATGGAACGAGCAGTACTTC. Its translation is CASSYLPAGAWNEQYF. The V and J genes are TRBV6-5 and TRBJ2-7, with D perhaps matching TRBD1 (6 bases). The CDR3 has 16 amino acids. Per germline, CDR1 MNHEY and CDR2 SVGAGI. With 2 bases removed from V and 5 bases from J, the gap between germline ends came to 19 bases.